This TCR beta chain was captured by sequencing in a study of shared clonotypes between healthy human individuals. General study points: Generally, naive subsets (rather than memory subsets) showed larger estimated richness. Only blood was sampled; tissue repertoires likely differ.

In regard to this clone: Antigen specificity is unknown.

Division of CD4+ cells produced a CD45RA+ naive subset and a CD45RA-negative memory subset. Trimming removed 3 bases from V and 4 bases from J; junction bases left unmatched: 5. CDR3 size: 16 residues. The germline gives CDR1 KGHSH, CDR2 LQKENI. The method was immunoSEQ multiplex PCR; TCRdb's version includes in-frame clones alone and lacks a portion of them. The table shows 700,000 or so clones, with approximately 79% occurring only once. The clonotype comes from a woman in her 30s in good health. Sequenced sample: memory CD4+ T cells sorted from blood. Indicated subset: CD45RA-negative fraction. The J gene is TRBJ2-7, the V gene TRBV18; 14 nucleotides match TRBD2. This CDR3 reads CASSPTSGRAGYEQYF. The CDR3 DNA reads as TGTGCCAGCTCACCGACTAGCGGGAGGGCCGGTTACGAGCAGTACTTC.